Following are 20 T cell receptor beta chains from one sample sequenced in a study of Ad26.COV2.S vaccination and SARS-CoV-2 variants. Only in-frame clones appear in the TCRdb table, and some are missing; sequencing was by immunoSEQ multiplex PCR. The table shows about 400,000 clones, with roughly nine tenths occurring only once. Treatment indicated: over 15 received Ad26.COV2.S at low or high dose, single or two shots; 5 received placebo; per-sample allocation not given. Repertoires come from day 63 after the first vaccine or placebo injection. Sequenced here: peripheral blood, sampled in a trial of Ad26.COV2.S vaccine versus placebo. Source of these receptors: a person aged 18-60 years who received the Ad26.COV2.S COVID-19 vaccine or a placebo.

CDR3: CASSLLTGELFF. The CDR3 nucleotides read TGTGCCAGCAGCCTGTTAACCGGGGAGCTGTTTTTT. The chain is built from TRBV27 and TRBJ2-2; D is uncertain. CDR3 size: 12 residues. CDR1 and CDR2 from the germline V gene are MNHEY and SMNVEV (reference sequence). V was shortened by 6 bases and J by 5 bases, with 7 bases between the two germline ends.

J is TRBJ1-1 and V is TRBV3-1 (or the pseudogene TRBV3-2); D gene uncertain. The germline V gene encodes CDR1 LGHDT and CDR2 YNNKEL (reference sequence). V was shortened by 1 base and J by 10 bases, with 13 bases between the two germline ends. The CDR3 runs 13 residues. For the CDR3, the DNA is TGTGCCAGCAGCCAAGTCAGGATTTCGCGAGCTTTCTTT. Its translation is CASSQVRISRAFF.

The J gene is TRBJ1-1, the V gene TRBV6-2 or TRBV6-3; D is undetermined. Germline V CDR1 and CDR2: MNHEY, SVGEGT. The germline V and J ends were trimmed by 2 bases and 2 bases, with 9 bases remaining between them. The CDR3 runs to 14 residues. CDR3 coding DNA: TGTGCCAGCAGTTACACCCCGGAAAACACTGAAGCTTTCTTT. Translating it yields CASSYTPENTEAFF.

This clone was recorded a few times. The chain uses TRBV4-1 and TRBJ1-2; D unresolved. This CDR3 region has 13 residues. V lost 1 base to trimming and J lost 8 bases, with 11 bases between them. CDR1 and CDR2 (germline): MGHRA, YSYEKL. The CDR3 DNA reads as TGCGCCAGCAGCCAAGTCGGCGTGGGAGGCTACACCTTC. It yields the protein CASSQVGVGGYTF.

This clone was recorded once. The chain's CDR3 is CASSSLIGSEQYF. CDR3 nucleotides: TGTGCCAGCAGCTCCCTTATCGGGAGCGAGCAGTACTTC. The chain couples TRBV7-9 to TRBJ2-7; a weak D match, TRBD2 (6 bases). CDR3 length: 13 residues. Germline V gene lookup returns CDR1 SEHNR and CDR2 FQNEAQ (reference sequence). The V and J ends lost 4 bases and 6 bases respectively, with 13 bases between them.

This sequence joins TRBV30 and TRBJ1-6, with 9 bases that match TRBD1. The V gene's germline CDR1 is GTSNPN and CDR2 SVGIG (reference sequence). Trimming removed 2 bases from V and 10 bases from J; junction bases left unmatched: 9. The CDR3 extends over 15 amino acids. DNA of the CDR3: TGTGCCTGGAGTCCAGACGACAGGGGGTGGTCACCCCTCCACTTT. Its translation: CAWSPDDRGWSPLHF. The full variable domain, rest sourced from reference TRBV30 and TRBJ1-6, is SQTIHQWPATLVQPVGSPLSLECTVEGTSNPNLYWYRQAAGRGLQLLFYSVGIGQISSEVPQNLSASRPQDRQFILSSKKLLLSDSGFYLCAWSPDDRGWSPLHFGNGTRLTVT.

The chain uses TRBV4-1 and TRBJ2-7, with D unresolved. CDR1 and CDR2 from the germline V gene are MGHRA and YSYEKL. V was clipped by 0 bases and J by 4 bases, with 7 bases between them. The CDR3 sequence is 13 residues long. The CDR3 here is CASSQEGGYEQYF. CDR3 DNA sequence: TGCGCCAGCAGCCAAGAGGGCGGTTACGAGCAGTACTTC.

The V call is TRBV5-1, the J call TRBJ2-2; D might be TRBD2 (6 bases). The CDR3 contains 15 residues. The germline gives CDR1 SGHRS, CDR2 YFSETQ. Trimming stripped 4 bases from V and 2 bases from J, with 12 bases between. The CDR3 DNA reads as TGCGCCAGCAGCGAAGGTAGCGGAAACACCGGGGAGCTGTTTTTT. Translating it yields CASSEGSGNTGELFF. Looking up the rest from reference TRBV5-1 and TRBJ2-2 gives the full variable domain: KAGVTQTPRYLIKTRGQQVTLSCSPISGHRSVSWYQQTPGQGLQFLFEYFSETQRNKGNFPGRFSGRQFSNSRSEMNVSTLELGDSALYLCASSEGSGNTGELFFGEGSRLTVL.

The rearrangement joins TRBV5-8 to TRBJ1-3; the match to TRBD1 covers 10 bases. Germline lookup yields CDR1 SGHTS and CDR2 YDEGEE. There are 16 residues in the CDR3. Trimming took 2 bases from V and 1 from J; bases not matched to a gene: 3. Written as DNA, the CDR3 is TGTGCCAGCAGCTTCCGGGACAGGGGTTCTGGAAACACCATATATTTT. Protein sequence: CASSFRDRGSGNTIYF.

A note on this clone: The identical CDR3 is also encoded by other nucleotide sequences in the sample. V and J are TRBV18 and TRBJ1-1; no firm D call. CDR3 length equals 14 residues. Trimming removed 1 base at V and 1 base at J, with 7 bases between. Per the germline V gene, CDR1 is KGHSH and CDR2 is LQKENI. The CDR3 sequence is CASSPRDKNTEAFF. CDR3 coding DNA: TGTGCCAGCTCACCACGAGACAAGAACACTGAAGCTTTCTTT.

This sequence joins TRBV7-9 and TRBJ2-7, with 11 bases that match TRBD2. This CDR3 region has 15 residues. V gave up 3 bases and J gave up 2 bases; unmatched junction bases: 3. Germline-derived CDR1 and CDR2 are SEHNR and FQNEAQ (reference sequence). DNA of the CDR3: TGTGCCAGCAGCTTTACTAGCGGGGGCCCCTACGAGCAGTACTTC. Translated, it gives CASSFTSGGPYEQYF.

This chain uses TRBV3-1 (or the pseudogene TRBV3-2) with TRBJ1-2; D unclear. CDR3 size: 14 residues. Trimming took 1 base from V and 8 from J, leaving 14 bases between them. Germline V gives CDR1 LGHDT, CDR2 YNNKEL (reference sequence). CDR3 nucleotides: TGTGCCAGCAGCCAAGCCGCCGGGCCACAGGGCTACACCTTC. Protein sequence: CASSQAAGPQGYTF.

The chain recombines TRBV28 with TRBJ2-1; 10 nucleotides align to TRBD2. There are 16 residues in the CDR3. V lost 6 bases and J lost 4; bases outside the gene matches: 9. Per germline, CDR1 MDHEN and CDR2 SYDVKM. The chain's CDR3 is CASRSYRAGGYNEQFF. The CDR3 nucleotides read TGTGCCAGCAGGAGCTATAGAGCGGGGGGGTACAATGAGCAGTTCTTC.

The V call is TRBV13, the J call TRBJ1-2, with a tentative D call TRBD1 (5 bases). The CDR3 runs to 14 residues. The germline V and J ends were trimmed by 1 base and 7 bases, with 13 bases remaining between them. Germline V gene data show CDR1 as PRHDT and CDR2 as FYEKMQ (reference sequence). DNA for the CDR3: TGTGCCAGCAGCTTAGAGGGTCAGGGATCTGGCTACACCTTC. It yields the protein CASSLEGQGSGYTF.

This chain uses TRBV6-1 with TRBJ1-2, with D tentatively TRBD1 (6 bases). This CDR3 is 14 amino acids long. From germline, CDR1 is MNHNS and CDR2 SASEGT. With 2 bases removed from V and 4 bases from J, the gap between germline ends came to 11 bases. The CDR3 spells CASSEREGVYGYTF. As DNA, the CDR3 is TGTGCCAGCAGTGAACGGGAGGGGGTCTATGGCTACACCTTC.

The CDR3 DNA is TGTGCCAGCAGCAGCAGAGGAGGGGCATTTGGCAATGAGCAGTTCTTC. It translates to CASSSRGGAFGNEQFF. The rearrangement uses TRBV5-6 and TRBJ2-1, with a weak D call TRBD2 (6 bases). Looked up from germline, CDR1 is SGHDT and CDR2 is YYEEEE. This CDR3 spans 16 amino acids. V lost 4 bases and J lost 6, with 20 bases in between.

This chain links TRBV21-1 with TRBJ1-4; the table's D gene call, TRBD1, was not cross checked with the DNA. TRBV21-1 is a pseudogene. The CDR3 totals 15 residues. The CDR3 protein is CASSSYRGRDEKLFF. CDR3 DNA sequence: TGTGCCAGCAGCAGCTACAGGGGGCGCGATGAAAAACTGTTTTTT.

The chain joins TRBV7-6 to TRBJ1-5; 8 bases match TRBD1. The CDR3 sequence is 15 residues long. V shed 1 base, J shed 3 bases, and the junction held 2 bases outside the gene matches. Germline assignment: CDR1 SGHVS and CDR2 FNYEAQ. In nucleotides, the CDR3 is TGTGCCAGCAGCTTAGGGACAGGGCACAATCAGCCCCAGCATTTT. Amino acid sequence: CASSLGTGHNQPQHF.

The chain employs TRBV10-1 and TRBJ2-7; tentatively, D is TRBD1 (8 bases). V lost 6 bases and J lost 4, with 16 bases in between. Germline assignment: CDR1 WNHNN and CDR2 SYGVQD (reference sequence). The CDR3 loop spans 14 amino acids. CDR3 in DNA: TGCGCCAGCAGCACCACAGGGGGAGGGTACGAGCAGTACTTC. As protein: CASSTTGGGYEQYF.

This clone was found once. This chain connects TRBV9 to TRBJ1-4; the D is unclear. The length of the CDR3 is 15 residues. V was pared by 3 bases and J by 4 bases, with 13 bases between. Germline-derived CDR1 and CDR2 are SGDLS and YYNGEE. The DNA for the CDR3 is TGTGCCAGCAGCGAAGCCGGGCGCGATAATGAAAAACTGTTTTTT. Encoded protein: CASSEAGRDNEKLFF.